The 30 T cell receptor beta chains reported below all come from one sample, sequenced in a study of OX40 agonist ivuxolimab in advanced cancers. Sequencing used immunoSEQ multiplex PCR; TCRdb keeps in-frame clones, though not all of them. The sample shows approximately 87,000 clones, roughly 88% of them seen only once. The sample consisted of CD4+ or CD8+ T cells sorted from blood, taken in a trial of the OX40 agonist ivuxolimab. The receptors come from an adult with an advanced solid tumor such as melanoma, head and neck, liver or kidney cancer.

V is TRBV18 and J is TRBJ2-7, with TRBD2 matching over 7 bases. Germline CDR1 is KGHSH and CDR2 is LQKENI. After removal of 2 bases from V and 5 bases from J, the junction contained 9 bases not matched to a gene. The CDR3 extends over 15 amino acids. DNA of the CDR3: TGTGCCAGCTCACCAGGAGTGACGGGAGGAAACGAGCAGTACTTC. It translates to CASSPGVTGGNEQYF.

This chain uses TRBV28 with TRBJ1-2, with D hard to call. This CDR3 region has 14 residues. Germline lookup yields CDR1 MDHEN and CDR2 SYDVKM. The germline V and J ends were trimmed by 4 bases and 7 bases, with 16 bases remaining between them. The CDR3 reads CASSSPETLSGYTF. The DNA for the CDR3 is TGTGCCAGCAGTTCCCCCGAAACCCTTAGTGGCTACACCTTC.

The chain carries TRBV15 and TRBJ2-5, with no clear D. Germline CDR1 LNHNV, CDR2 YYDKDF (reference sequence). CDR3 length: 15 amino acids. Trimming stripped 5 bases from V and 1 base from J, with 14 bases between. The CDR3 is CATSPRPHSQETQYF. CDR3 nucleotide sequence: TGTGCCACCAGCCCCCGGCCGCACAGCCAAGAGACCCAGTACTTC.

The CDR3 protein is CASKGRDRDQETQYF. The CDR3 DNA is TGTGCCAGCAAGGGCCGGGACAGAGACCAAGAGACCCAGTACTTC. The chain has TRBV21-1 and TRBJ2-5; TRBD1 is the table's D call and was not checked against the DNA. TRBV21-1 is annotated as a pseudogene. The CDR3 is 15 residues long.

The chain employs TRBV4-2 and TRBJ2-1; D unclear. CDR1 LGHNA and CDR2 YNFKEQ come from the germline V gene. V was trimmed by 0 bases and J by 0 bases, leaving 9 bases between them. This CDR3 has 16 residues. In nucleotides, the CDR3 is TGTGCCAGCAGCCAAGAGTCCTACCGCTCCTACAATGAGCAGTTCTTC. Translating gives CASSQESYRSYNEQFF.

J is TRBJ2-1 and V is TRBV9, with TRBD1 identical over 11 bases. Trimming took 4 bases from V and 5 from J; bases not matched to a gene: 2. Germline CDR1 SGDLS, CDR2 YYNGEE. The CDR3 loop spans 14 amino acids. The CDR3 reads CASSKGQGDNEQFF. CDR3 nucleotide sequence: TGTGCCAGCAGCAAGGGACAGGGGGACAATGAGCAGTTCTTC.

The chain links TRBV14 to TRBJ2-5; D unresolved. CDR1 is SGHDN, CDR2 FVKESK, per germline. The CDR3 is made up of 13 amino acids. Trimming took off 3 bases at V and 7 bases at J, with 12 bases between the two ends. The DNA of the CDR3 is TGTGCCAGCAGCCAGGTGGGTCGTTGGACCCAGTACTTC. Protein: CASSQVGRWTQYF.

This chain joins TRBV5-5 and TRBJ2-1; 10 nucleotides match TRBD2. The ends lost 0 bases at V and 3 bases at J; junction bases unmatched: 3. The CDR3 has 16 residues. The germline V gene has CDR1 SGHKS and CDR2 YYEKEE (reference sequence). Here the CDR3 reads CASSLGLAGVYNEQFF. The CDR3 DNA is TGTGCCAGCAGCTTGGGGCTAGCGGGAGTCTACAATGAGCAGTTCTTC. The variable domain in full, completed from reference TRBV5-5 and TRBJ2-1, reads DAGVTQSPTHLIKTRGQQVTLRCSPISGHKSVSWYQQVLGQGPQFIFQYYEKEERGRGNFPDRFSARQFPNYSSELNVNALLLGDSALYLCASSLGLAGVYNEQFFGPGTRLTVL.

The chain uses TRBV6-5 and TRBJ2-3, with 7 bases aligning to TRBD1. The CDR3 is 15 amino acids. Trimming cost V 5 bases and J 2 bases; bases outside gene matches: 7. Germline V CDR1 and CDR2: MNHEY, SVGAGI. This CDR3 is CASSTPGQTTDTQYF. The CDR3 region has the DNA TGTGCCAGCAGTACCCCGGGACAGACCACAGATACGCAGTATTTT.

V is TRBV28 and J is TRBJ1-5, with D possibly being TRBD1 (5 bases). Germline lookup yields CDR1 MDHEN and CDR2 SYDVKM. V was clipped by 6 bases and J by 4 bases, with 13 bases between them. CDR3 size: 14 residues. CDR3 sequence reads: CASSIGTVNQPQHF. The DNA for the CDR3 is TGTGCCAGCAGCATCGGGACGGTGAATCAGCCCCAGCATTTT.

The chain employs TRBV6-1 and TRBJ1-5; no firm D call. CDR3 length: 11 amino acids. Germline V lookup: CDR1 MNHNS, CDR2 SASEGT. With 3 bases removed from V and 4 bases from J, the gap between germline ends came to 1 base. DNA for the CDR3: TGTGCCAGCAGTGATAATCAGCCCCAGCATTTT. Protein product: CASSDNQPQHF.

V and J are TRBV5-1 and TRBJ2-1; D is tentatively TRBD1 or TRBD2 (6 bases each). Germline-derived CDR1 and CDR2 are SGHRS and YFSETQ. This CDR3 has 18 residues. Trimming shortened V by 0 bases and J by 0 bases, and 16 bases separated the two germline ends. CDR3 DNA: TGCGCCAGCAGCTTGGTTGGTGGGGGGCGCCTCTCCTACAATGAGCAGTTCTTC. Translated, it gives CASSLVGGGRLSYNEQFF.

The chain combines TRBV19 with TRBJ2-7, with D perhaps TRBD1 or TRBD2 (5 bases each). This CDR3 region has 15 residues. Deletions cut 3 bases from V and 2 bases from J, with 14 bases between. CDR1 is LNHDA and CDR2 is SQIVND in the germline V gene (reference sequence). The CDR3 nucleotides are TGTGCCAGTAGTATCAGGGAGTCGAACCCCTACGAGCAGTACTTC. It encodes CASSIRESNPYEQYF.

This chain joins TRBV29-1 and TRBJ1-3; D might be TRBD1 (5 bases). Germline CDR1 reads SQVTM; CDR2 reads ANQGSEA. The CDR3 is 16 residues long. V lost 0 bases and J 0 bases, leaving 12 bases between the germline ends. The CDR3 spells CSVEDPRTSSGNTIYF. CDR3 nucleotide sequence: TGCAGCGTTGAAGACCCCCGGACATCCTCTGGAAACACCATATATTTT.

V usage is TRBV7-3 and J usage is TRBJ1-3, with D uncertain. The CDR3 contains 13 residues. The germline V gene has CDR1 SGHTA and CDR2 FQGTGA. V lost 3 bases, J lost 7 bases, and 10 bases lay in between. The CDR3 DNA sequence: TGTGCCAGCAGCTTTCGAATTCGGAACACCATATATTTT. Translation: CASSFRIRNTIYF.

The rearrangement links TRBV28 to TRBJ1-4; D call uncertain. CDR1 and CDR2 (germline): MDHEN, SYDVKM. This CDR3 comprises 13 residues. Trimming pared 3 bases from V and 6 bases from J, leaving 8 bases between. The CDR3, as DNA: TGTGCCAGCAGTTTTTCCGTATATGAAAAACTGTTTTTT. It translates to CASSFSVYEKLFF.

This clone has only one observation. The chain is built from TRBV10-3 and TRBJ1-3, with unresolved D. The CDR3 sequence is 14 residues long. V was cut by 2 bases and J by 2 bases, with 7 bases left in between. Looked up from germline, CDR1 is ENHRY and CDR2 is SYGVKD. CDR3 DNA: TGTGCCATCAGTGAGGGGGTAGCTGGAAACACCATATATTTT. This codes for CAISEGVAGNTIYF.

The chain has TRBV28 and TRBJ1-4; TRBD1 matches at 10 bases. Germline lookup yields CDR1 MDHEN and CDR2 SYDVKM. The CDR3 is 15 residues long. The J segment lost 7 bases and the V segment lost 6 bases, leaving 8 bases of the junction unmatched. CDR3 bases: TGTGCCAGCAGACCTATGACAGGGGGCCTTGAAAAACTGTTTTTT. Its protein product is CASRPMTGGLEKLFF.

This sequence joins TRBV6-4 and TRBJ1-5, with D possibly TRBD1 on 6 matching bases. The CDR3 totals 18 residues. The V and J ends lost 7 bases and 0 bases respectively, with 22 bases between them. Germline V lookup: CDR1 MRHNA, CDR2 SNTAGT. The CDR3 DNA reads as TGTGCCAGCATTAAACAGGGAGCGAAGAGTAGTAGCAATCAGCCCCAGCATTTT. Translation gives CASIKQGAKSSSNQPQHF.

The chain recombines TRBV7-8 with TRBJ1-5; a weak D match, TRBD1 (6 bases). Germline CDR1 SGHVS, CDR2 FQNEAQ. The length of the CDR3 is 15 residues. V dropped 2 bases and J dropped 4 bases, with 12 bases sitting between them. The CDR3 DNA sequence: TGTGCCAGCAGCTTAACGGGGGGCGTAAATCAGCCCCAGCATTTT. Protein sequence: CASSLTGGVNQPQHF. Combining the CDR3 with reference TRBV7-8 and TRBJ1-5 gives the whole variable domain GAGVSQSPRYKVAKRGQDVALRCDPISGHVSLFWYQQALGQGPEFLTYFQNEAQLDKSGLPSDRFFAERPEGSVSTLKIQRTQQEDSAVYLCASSLTGGVNQPQHFGDGTRLSIL.

DNA for the CDR3: TGTGCCAGCAGCCACCCTAGCGGGAGGTTAGATGAGCAGTTCTTC. This codes for CASSHPSGRLDEQFF. The chain couples TRBV14 to TRBJ2-1, with 11 bases that match TRBD2. J lost 8 bases, V lost 3 bases, and 6 bases had no gene match. The CDR3 consists of 15 residues. CDR1 SGHDN and CDR2 FVKESK come from the germline V gene. The complete variable domain, with remaining parts taken from reference TRBV14 and TRBJ2-1, reads EAGVTQFPSHSVIEKGQTVTLRCDPISGHDNLYWYRRVMGKEIKFLLHFVKESKQDESGMPNNRFLAERTGGTYSTLKVQPAELEDSGVYFCASSHPSGRLDEQFFGPGTRLTVL.

The chain recombines TRBV30 with TRBJ1-1, with 7 bases lining up with TRBD1. The germline V gene encodes CDR1 GTSNPN and CDR2 SVGIG (reference sequence). The CDR3 sequence is 13 residues long. The CDR3 DNA sequence: TGTACAACCCAGAGGGGGCTTGACACTGAAGCTTTCTTT. Translated: CTTQRGLDTEAFF.

The V call is TRBV2, the J call TRBJ2-3, with D hard to call. V dropped 7 bases and J dropped 3 bases, with 8 bases sitting between them. The CDR3 runs 12 residues. Germline CDR1 SNHLY, CDR2 FYNNEI. The CDR3 bases are TGTGCCAGCAATATCGGGACAGATACGCAGTATTTT. Translation gives CASNIGTDTQYF.

This chain connects TRBV4-1 to TRBJ2-3, with TRBD2 matching over 10 bases. V trimming: 2 bases; J trimming: 3 bases; junction bases outside the gene matches: 8. CDR1 MGHRA and CDR2 YSYEKL come from the germline V gene. The CDR3 totals 17 residues. CDR3 coding DNA: TGCGCCAGCAGCCAACATGGCGCTAGCGGGAGTACAGATACGCAGTATTTT. Amino acids: CASSQHGASGSTDTQYF.

This clone was recorded once. The chain has TRBV7-8 and TRBJ2-3; D is possibly TRBD2 (6 bases). With 0 bases removed from V and 4 bases from J, the gap between germline ends came to 11 bases. There are 15 residues in the CDR3. Germline V gene lookup returns CDR1 SGHVS and CDR2 FQNEAQ. This CDR3 reads CASSLASGGADTQYF. CDR3 in DNA: TGTGCCAGCAGCTTAGCGTCCGGCGGGGCAGATACGCAGTATTTT.

Concerning this clone itself: Other DNA sequences in this sample translate to the same CDR3. The CDR3, as DNA: TGTGCCAGCAGCTTGAGGACAGGTCAAGAGACCCAGTACTTC. Translation: CASSLRTGQETQYF. This sequence joins TRBV11-3 and TRBJ2-5, with TRBD1 identical over 7 bases. The trim removed 3 bases at V and 2 bases at J, leaving 3 bases unmatched. The CDR3 runs to 14 residues. Germline V lookup: CDR1 SGHNT, CDR2 YENEEA.

The chain is built from TRBV11-1 and TRBJ2-3, with D possibly matching TRBD1 (5 bases). The germline gives CDR1 SGHAT, CDR2 FQDESV (reference sequence). Between the trimmed V and J ends, which lost 2 bases and 2 bases, there was a span of 14 bases. The CDR3 length is 16 residues. CDR3 amino acids: CASSLLSLGLTDTQYF. The CDR3 DNA reads as TGTGCCAGCAGCTTATTGAGTCTGGGGCTCACAGATACGCAGTATTTT.

The chain couples TRBV18 to TRBJ2-7; D possibly corresponds to TRBD1 (6 bases). V lost 6 bases and J 4 bases, leaving 16 bases between the germline ends. CDR3 length: 14 amino acids. Germline V gene lookup returns CDR1 KGHSH and CDR2 LQKENI. The chain's CDR3 is CASSPAGGGYEQYF. CDR3 DNA sequence: TGTGCCAGCTCCCCTGCTGGGGGCGGGTACGAGCAGTACTTC.

The chain combines TRBV18 with TRBJ1-6, with a weak D call TRBD1 (5 bases). V was cut by 1 base and J by 6 bases, with 7 bases left in between. This CDR3 has 14 amino acids. Germline values: CDR1 KGHSH, CDR2 LQKENI. The CDR3 loop is CASSPLQGNSPLHF. CDR3 nucleotides: TGTGCCAGCTCACCACTCCAGGGTAATTCACCCCTCCACTTT. Full variable domain (rest looked up from reference TRBV18 and TRBJ1-6): NAGVMQNPRHLVRRRGQEARLRCSPMKGHSHVYWYRQLPEEGLKFMVYLQKENIIDESGMPKERFSAEFPKEGPSILRIQQVVRGDSAAYFCASSPLQGNSPLHFGNGTRLTVT.

The chain combines TRBV7-9 with TRBJ1-5; the match to TRBD1 covers 7 bases. V lost 2 bases and J lost 0; bases outside the gene matches: 7. CDR3 length: 17 residues. The germline V gene has CDR1 SEHNR and CDR2 FQNEAQ (reference sequence). DNA of the CDR3: TGTGCCAGCAGCTTATACCGGGACAGAAATAGCAATCAGCCCCAGCATTTT. As protein: CASSLYRDRNSNQPQHF.